The next 5 T cell receptor beta chains were all read from a single sample in a study of shared T cell receptors in the human thymus. Sequencing was performed with immunoSEQ multiplex PCR; in TCRdb, only in-frame clones are kept and a portion is missing. The sample gives 640,000 or so clones, 80% to 90% of which show up once; about 0.0094% is in the top ten. These data were also reused for a study on human thymus T cells.

Sequencing was carried out using thymocytes. These receptor sequences come from a boy less than two years old with a congenital heart defect.

This clone was counted only a few times. This chain links TRBV15 with TRBJ2-7; 8 bases map to TRBD2. Per germline, CDR1 LNHNV and CDR2 YYDKDF (reference sequence). The CDR3 consists of 14 residues. V trimming: 5 bases; J trimming: 5 bases; junction bases outside the gene matches: 8. CDR3 sequence: CATSVAGNVDEQYF. DNA of the CDR3: TGTGCCACCAGCGTAGCGGGAAACGTCGACGAGCAGTACTTC.

The chain combines TRBV7-2 with TRBJ2-3, with TRBD2 matching over 14 bases. This CDR3 is built from 17 residues. Germline-derived CDR1 and CDR2 are SGHTA and FQGNSA. Trimming cost V 6 bases and J 6 bases; bases outside gene matches: 11. The CDR3 is CASSPDRTSGRLDTQYF. Written as DNA, the CDR3 is TGTGCCAGCAGTCCCGACCGGACTAGCGGGAGGTTGGATACGCAGTATTTT.

This clone was counted once. V gene TRBV10-2 combines with J gene TRBJ1-3; TRBD1 might be the D (6 bases). The CDR3 sequence is 18 residues long. The germline CDR1 and CDR2 sequences are WSHSY and SAAADI. Trimming shortened V by 7 bases and J by 0 bases, and 22 bases separated the two germline ends. Here the CDR3 DNA reads TGCGCCAGCAAGGGGGGGGAGATTCGGGGTTCCTCTGGAAACACCATATATTTT. Translating it yields CASKGGEIRGSSGNTIYF.

The genes are TRBV14 and TRBJ2-5; maybe TRBD2 (6 bases). Trimming shortened V by 0 bases and J by 2 bases, and 16 bases separated the two germline ends. CDR3 size: 17 residues. Germline CDR1 reads SGHDN; CDR2 reads FVKESK. DNA of the CDR3: TGTGCCAGCAGCCAAGATCGGAGACGGGGGATACAAGAGACCCAGTACTTC. Its protein is CASSQDRRRGIQETQYF.

This chain links TRBV7-7 with TRBJ2-2, with 14 bases identical to TRBD2. V trimming: 5 bases; J trimming: 3 bases; junction bases outside the gene matches: 2. Germline CDR1 SSHAT, CDR2 FNYEAQ (reference sequence). CDR3 length equals 16 residues. CDR3: CASSEGLAGDTGELFF. CDR3 bases: TGTGCCAGCAGCGAGGGACTAGCGGGAGACACCGGGGAGCTGTTTTTT. Supplemented by reference TRBV7-7 and TRBJ2-2, the full variable domain reads GAGVSQSPRYKVTKRGQDVTLRCDPISSHATLYWYQQALGQGPEFLTYFNYEAQPDKSGLPSDRFSAERPEGSISTLTIQRTEQRDSAMYRCASSEGLAGDTGELFFGEGSRLTVL.